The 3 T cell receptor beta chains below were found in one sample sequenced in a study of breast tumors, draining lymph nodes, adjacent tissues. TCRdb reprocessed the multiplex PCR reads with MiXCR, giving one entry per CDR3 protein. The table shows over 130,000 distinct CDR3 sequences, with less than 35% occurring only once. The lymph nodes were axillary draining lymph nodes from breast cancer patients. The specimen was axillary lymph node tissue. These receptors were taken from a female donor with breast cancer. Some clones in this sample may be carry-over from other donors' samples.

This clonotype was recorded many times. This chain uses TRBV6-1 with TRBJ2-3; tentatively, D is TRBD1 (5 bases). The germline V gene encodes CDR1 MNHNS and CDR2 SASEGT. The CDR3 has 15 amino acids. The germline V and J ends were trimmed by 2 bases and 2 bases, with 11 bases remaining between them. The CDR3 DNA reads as TGTGCCAGCAGTGAATCCAGGACATTCACAGATACGCAGTATTTT. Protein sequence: CASSESRTFTDTQYF.

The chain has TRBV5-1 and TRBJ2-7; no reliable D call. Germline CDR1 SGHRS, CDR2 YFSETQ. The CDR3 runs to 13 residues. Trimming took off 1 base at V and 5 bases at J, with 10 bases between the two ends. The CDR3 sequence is CASSLSPVDEQYV. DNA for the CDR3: TGCGCCAGCAGCTTGTCACCGGTGGACGAGCAGTACGTC.

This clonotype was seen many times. The CDR3 DNA reads TGTGCCAGACAGGGAGAAAACACCGGGGAGCTGTTTTTT. This codes for CARQGENTGELFF. This sequence joins TRBV2 and TRBJ2-2; possible D gene TRBD1, 6 bases. Looked up from germline, CDR1 is SNHLY and CDR2 is FYNNEI. The CDR3 covers 13 residues. V was shortened by 9 bases and J by 2 bases, with 10 bases between the two germline ends.